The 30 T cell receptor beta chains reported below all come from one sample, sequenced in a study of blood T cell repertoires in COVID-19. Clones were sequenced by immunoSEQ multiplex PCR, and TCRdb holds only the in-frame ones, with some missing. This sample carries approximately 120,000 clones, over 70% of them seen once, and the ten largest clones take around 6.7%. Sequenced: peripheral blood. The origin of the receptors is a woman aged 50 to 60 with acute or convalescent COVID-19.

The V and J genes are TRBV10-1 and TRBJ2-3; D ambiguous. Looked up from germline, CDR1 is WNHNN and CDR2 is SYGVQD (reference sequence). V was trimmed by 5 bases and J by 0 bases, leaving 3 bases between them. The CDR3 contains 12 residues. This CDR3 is CASSSSTDTQYF. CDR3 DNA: TGCGCCAGCAGTAGCAGCACAGATACGCAGTATTTT.

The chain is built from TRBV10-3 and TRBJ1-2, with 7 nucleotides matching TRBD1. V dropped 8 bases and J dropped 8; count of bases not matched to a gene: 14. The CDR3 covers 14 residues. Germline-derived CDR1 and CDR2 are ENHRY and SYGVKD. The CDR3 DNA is TGTGCCATCTCTGACCGGGAGGGGGCGAGCGGCTACACCTTC. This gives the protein CAISDREGASGYTF.

The chain's CDR3 is CASSENTGSGQPQHF. The DNA for the CDR3 is TGTGCCAGCAGTGAAAATACGGGGAGCGGCCAGCCCCAGCATTTT. The J gene is TRBJ1-5, the V gene TRBV2; unclear D gene. CDR1 and CDR2 from the germline V gene are SNHLY and FYNNEI. CDR3 size: 15 residues. With 2 bases removed from V and 7 bases from J, the gap between germline ends came to 15 bases. Using reference TRBV2 and TRBJ1-5 for the parts outside the CDR3, the full variable domain is EPEVTQTPSHQVTQMGQEVILRCVPISNHLYFYWYRQILGQKVEFLVSFYNNEISEKSEIFDDQFSVERPDGSNFTLKIRSTKLEDSAMYFCASSENTGSGQPQHFGDGTRLSIL.

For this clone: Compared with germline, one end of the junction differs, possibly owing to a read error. The CDR3 sequence: CAAGISDF. CDR3 sequence (DNA): TGTGCCGCAGGGATTTCCGATTTT. V usage is TRBV2 and J usage is TRBJ2-3, with D tentatively TRBD1 (5 bases). Germline values: CDR1 SNHLY, CDR2 FYNNEI. This CDR3 region has 8 residues. Supplemented by reference TRBV2 and TRBJ2-3, the full variable domain reads EPEVTQTPSHQVTQMGQEVILRCVPISNHLYFYWYRQILGQKVEFLVSFYNNEISEKSEIFDDQFSVERPDGSNFTLKIRSTKLEDSAMYFCAAGISDFGPGTRLTVL.

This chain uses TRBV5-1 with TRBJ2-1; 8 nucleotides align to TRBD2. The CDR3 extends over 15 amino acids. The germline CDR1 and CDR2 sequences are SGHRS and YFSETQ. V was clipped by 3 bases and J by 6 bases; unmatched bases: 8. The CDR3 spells CASSSVAGGGNEQFF. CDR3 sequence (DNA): TGCGCCAGCAGCTCAGTTGCGGGGGGAGGCAATGAGCAGTTCTTC.

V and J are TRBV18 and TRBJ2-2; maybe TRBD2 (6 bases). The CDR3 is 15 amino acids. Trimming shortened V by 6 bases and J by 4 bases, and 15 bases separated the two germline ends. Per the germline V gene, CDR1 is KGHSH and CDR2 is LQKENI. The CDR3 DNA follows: TGTGCCAGCTCTAAAAGGGCGGGATTCACCGGGGAGCTGTTTTTT. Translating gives CASSKRAGFTGELFF.

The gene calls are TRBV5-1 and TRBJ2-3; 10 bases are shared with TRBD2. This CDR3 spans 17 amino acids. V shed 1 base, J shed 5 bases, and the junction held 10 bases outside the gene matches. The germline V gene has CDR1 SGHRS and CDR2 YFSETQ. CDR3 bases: TGCGCCAGCAGCTTGAGGGTAGCGGGGGGCGGGGAAGATACGCAGTATTTT. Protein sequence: CASSLRVAGGGEDTQYF.

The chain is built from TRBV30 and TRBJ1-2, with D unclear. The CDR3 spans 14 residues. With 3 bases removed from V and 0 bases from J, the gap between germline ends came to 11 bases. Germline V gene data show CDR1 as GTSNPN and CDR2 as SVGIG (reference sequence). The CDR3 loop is CAWSRGSANYGYTF. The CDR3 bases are TGTGCCTGGAGCCGGGGAAGCGCTAACTATGGCTACACCTTC.

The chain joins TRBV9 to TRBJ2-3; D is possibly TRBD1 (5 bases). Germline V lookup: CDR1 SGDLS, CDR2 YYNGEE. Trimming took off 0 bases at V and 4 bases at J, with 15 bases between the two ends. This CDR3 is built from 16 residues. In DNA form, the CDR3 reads TGTGCCAGCAGCGTAGACGGACACGGAACCTCAGATACGCAGTATTTT. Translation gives CASSVDGHGTSDTQYF.

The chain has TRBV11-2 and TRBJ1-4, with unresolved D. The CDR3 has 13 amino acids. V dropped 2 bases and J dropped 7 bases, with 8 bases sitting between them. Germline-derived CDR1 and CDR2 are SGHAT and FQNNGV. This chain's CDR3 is CASSLIEGEKLFF. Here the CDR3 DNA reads TGTGCCAGCAGCTTAATTGAGGGTGAAAAACTGTTTTTT.

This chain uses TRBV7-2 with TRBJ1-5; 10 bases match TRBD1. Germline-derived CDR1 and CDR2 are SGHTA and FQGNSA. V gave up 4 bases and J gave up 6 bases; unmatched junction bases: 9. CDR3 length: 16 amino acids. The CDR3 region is CASSSRDRGMRQPQHF. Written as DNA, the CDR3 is TGTGCCAGCAGCTCCCGGGACAGGGGTATGCGTCAGCCCCAGCATTTT.

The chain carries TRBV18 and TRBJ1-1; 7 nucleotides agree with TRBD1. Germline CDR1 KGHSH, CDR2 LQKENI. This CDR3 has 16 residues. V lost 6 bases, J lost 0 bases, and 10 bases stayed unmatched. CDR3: CASSLNWDSMNTEAFF. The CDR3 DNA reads TGTGCCAGCTCGCTAAATTGGGACAGCATGAACACTGAAGCTTTCTTT.

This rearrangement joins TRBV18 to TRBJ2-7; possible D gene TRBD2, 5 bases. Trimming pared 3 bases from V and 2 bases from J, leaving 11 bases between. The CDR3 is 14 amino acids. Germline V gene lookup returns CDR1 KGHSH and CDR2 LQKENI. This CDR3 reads CASSPLGEAYEQYF. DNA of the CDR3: TGTGCCAGCTCACCGCTCGGGGAAGCCTACGAGCAGTACTTC. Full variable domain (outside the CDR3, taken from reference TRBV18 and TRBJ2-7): NAGVMQNPRHLVRRRGQEARLRCSPMKGHSHVYWYRQLPEEGLKFMVYLQKENIIDESGMPKERFSAEFPKEGPSILRIQQVVRGDSAAYFCASSPLGEAYEQYFGPGTRLTVT.

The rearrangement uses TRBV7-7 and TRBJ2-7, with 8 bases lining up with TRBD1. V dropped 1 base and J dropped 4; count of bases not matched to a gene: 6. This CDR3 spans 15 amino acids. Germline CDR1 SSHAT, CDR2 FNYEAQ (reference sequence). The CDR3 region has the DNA TGTGCCAGCAGCTTAGGGACAGGGTCTATTTACGAGCAGTACTTC. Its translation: CASSLGTGSIYEQYF.

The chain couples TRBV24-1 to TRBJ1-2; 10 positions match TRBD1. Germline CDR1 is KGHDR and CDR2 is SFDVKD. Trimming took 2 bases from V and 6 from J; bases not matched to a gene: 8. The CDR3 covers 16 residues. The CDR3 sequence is CATSDSGTGAVHGYTF. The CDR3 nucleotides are TGTGCCACCAGTGATTCCGGGACAGGGGCCGTGCATGGCTACACCTTC.

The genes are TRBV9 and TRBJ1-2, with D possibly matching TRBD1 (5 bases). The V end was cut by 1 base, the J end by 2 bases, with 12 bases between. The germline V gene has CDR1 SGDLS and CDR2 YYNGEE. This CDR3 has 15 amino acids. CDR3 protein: CASSVPRDSNYGYTF. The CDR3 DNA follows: TGTGCCAGCAGCGTACCCAGAGACAGCAACTATGGCTACACCTTC.

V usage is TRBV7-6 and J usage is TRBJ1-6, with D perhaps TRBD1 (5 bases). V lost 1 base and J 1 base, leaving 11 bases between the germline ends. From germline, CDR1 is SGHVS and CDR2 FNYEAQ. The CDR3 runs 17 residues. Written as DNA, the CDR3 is TGTGCCAGCAGCTTAGGGGGCGGGGTATCCTATAATTCACCCCTCCACTTT. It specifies CASSLGGGVSYNSPLHF. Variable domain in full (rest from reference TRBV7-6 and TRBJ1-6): GAGVSQSPRYKVTKRGQDVALRCDPISGHVSLYWYRQALGQGPEFLTYFNYEAQQDKSGLPNDRFSAERPEGSISTLTIQRTEQRDSAMYRCASSLGGGVSYNSPLHFGNGTRLTVT.

The CDR3 reads CASTELAGADTQYF. CDR3 in DNA: TGCGCCAGCACCGAACTAGCGGGGGCAGATACGCAGTATTTT. This sequence joins TRBV5-1 and TRBJ2-3; 11 nucleotides match TRBD2. V trimming: 6 bases; J trimming: 4 bases; junction bases outside the gene matches: 4. CDR1 and CDR2 from the germline V gene are SGHRS and YFSETQ. The CDR3 runs to 14 residues.

The CDR3 reads CASSLSGAGNTIYF. DNA of the CDR3: TGCGCCAGCAGCTTGTCTGGGGCGGGAAACACCATATATTTT. The V and J genes are TRBV5-1 and TRBJ1-3; a weak D match, TRBD1 (5 bases). The CDR3 loop spans 14 amino acids. The germline CDR1 and CDR2 sequences are SGHRS and YFSETQ. Between the trimmed V and J ends, which lost 1 base and 4 bases, there was a span of 9 bases.

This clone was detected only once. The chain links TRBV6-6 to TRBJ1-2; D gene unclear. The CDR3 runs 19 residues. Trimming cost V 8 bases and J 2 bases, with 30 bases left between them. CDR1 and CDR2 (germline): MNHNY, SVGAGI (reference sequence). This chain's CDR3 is CASRRLEAVRGGSNYGYTF. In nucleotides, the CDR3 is TGTGCCAGCCGTCGTTTAGAGGCGGTCCGAGGTGGGTCAAACTATGGCTACACCTTC.

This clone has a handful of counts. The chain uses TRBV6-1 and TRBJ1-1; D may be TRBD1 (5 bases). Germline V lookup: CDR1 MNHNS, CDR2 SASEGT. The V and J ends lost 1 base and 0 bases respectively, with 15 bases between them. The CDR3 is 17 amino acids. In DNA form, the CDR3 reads TGTGCCAGCAGTGAAGAAGGAGCAGGGAACTTGAACACTGAAGCTTTCTTT. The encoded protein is CASSEEGAGNLNTEAFF.

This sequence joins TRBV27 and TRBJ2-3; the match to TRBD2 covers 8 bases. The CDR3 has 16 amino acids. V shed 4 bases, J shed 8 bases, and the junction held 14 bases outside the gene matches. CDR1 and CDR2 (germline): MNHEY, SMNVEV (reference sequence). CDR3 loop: CASSSGLEDPRGTQYF. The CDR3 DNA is TGTGCCAGCAGTTCGGGACTAGAAGACCCACGTGGTACGCAGTATTTT.

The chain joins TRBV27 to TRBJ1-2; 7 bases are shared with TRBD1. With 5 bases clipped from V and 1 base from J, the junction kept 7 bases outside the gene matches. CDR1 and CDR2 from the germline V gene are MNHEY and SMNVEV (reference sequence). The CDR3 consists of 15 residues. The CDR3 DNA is TGTGCCAGCAGTCCCTACCGGGACAGTAACTATGGCTACACCTTC. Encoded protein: CASSPYRDSNYGYTF.

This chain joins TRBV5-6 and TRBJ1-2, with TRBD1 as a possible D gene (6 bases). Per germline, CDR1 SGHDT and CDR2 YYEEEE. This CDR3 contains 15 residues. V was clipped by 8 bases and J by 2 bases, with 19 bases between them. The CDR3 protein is CASLSLGGGNYGYTF. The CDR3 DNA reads TGTGCCAGTCTATCGCTTGGGGGGGGCAACTATGGCTACACCTTC.

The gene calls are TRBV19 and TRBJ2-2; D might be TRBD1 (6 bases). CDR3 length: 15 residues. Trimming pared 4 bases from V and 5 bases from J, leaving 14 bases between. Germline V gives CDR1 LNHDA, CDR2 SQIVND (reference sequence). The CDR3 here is CASSTRGIGTGELFF. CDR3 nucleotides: TGTGCCAGTAGTACCAGGGGTATAGGGACCGGGGAGCTGTTTTTT.

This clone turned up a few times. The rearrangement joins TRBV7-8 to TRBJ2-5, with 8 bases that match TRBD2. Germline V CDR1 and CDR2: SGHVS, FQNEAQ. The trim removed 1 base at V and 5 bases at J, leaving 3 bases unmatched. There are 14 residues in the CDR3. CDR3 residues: CASSLVPGGETQYF. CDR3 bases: TGTGCCAGCAGCTTAGTGCCGGGAGGGGAGACCCAGTACTTC.

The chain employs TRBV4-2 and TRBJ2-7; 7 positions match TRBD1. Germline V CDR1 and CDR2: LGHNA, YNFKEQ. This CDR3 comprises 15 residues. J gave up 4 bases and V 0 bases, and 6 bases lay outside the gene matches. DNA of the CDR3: TGTGCCAGCAGCCAAGACCCCCGGGACAGTTACGAGCAGTACTTC. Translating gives CASSQDPRDSYEQYF.

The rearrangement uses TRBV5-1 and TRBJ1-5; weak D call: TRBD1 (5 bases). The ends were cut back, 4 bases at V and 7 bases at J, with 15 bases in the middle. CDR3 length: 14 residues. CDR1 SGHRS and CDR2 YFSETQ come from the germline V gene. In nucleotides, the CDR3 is TGCGCCAGCAGCCCTTCGACGGACATCCAGCCCCAGCATTTT. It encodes CASSPSTDIQPQHF.

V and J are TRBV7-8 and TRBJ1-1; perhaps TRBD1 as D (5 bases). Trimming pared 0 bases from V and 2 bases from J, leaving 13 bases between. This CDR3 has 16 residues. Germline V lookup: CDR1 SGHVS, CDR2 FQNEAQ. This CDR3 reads CASSLAQTAYNTEAFF. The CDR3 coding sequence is TGTGCCAGCAGCTTAGCTCAGACAGCTTACAACACTGAAGCTTTCTTT.

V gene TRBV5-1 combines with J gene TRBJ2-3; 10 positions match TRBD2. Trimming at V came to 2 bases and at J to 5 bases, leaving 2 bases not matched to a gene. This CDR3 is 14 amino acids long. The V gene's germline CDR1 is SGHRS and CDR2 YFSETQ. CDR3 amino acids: CASSLAGGQDTQYF. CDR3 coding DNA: TGCGCCAGCAGCTTAGCGGGGGGGCAAGATACGCAGTATTTT.